This is a list of T cell receptor beta chains from one sample in a study of neurological immune-mediated disorders. TCRdb re-derived calls from the 5' RACE reads in MiXCR, one entry per CDR3 protein. The table records about 36,000 distinct CDR3 sequences, 8.5% to 14% of them present only once. The source material was PBMCs. These receptors came from a man aged 55 to 70 with HTLV-1-associated myelopathy (HAM/TSP). Each CDR3 is given with its conserved first and last residue. A D gene is named only where the DNA matches it firmly. Some rows mark clone size as missing; the rest say once, few, many or name a class of expanded clone.

D: TRBD2; V: TRBV3-1; J: TRBJ2-7; size: NA; DNA: TGTGCCAGCAGCCAGAATATAGCGGGAGGGACCGCCGAGCAGTACTTC; CDR3: CASSQNIAGGTAEQYF
D: NA; V: TRBV5-6; J: TRBJ2-7; size: many; DNA: TGTGCCAGCAGCTTGTGGGGCTCCTACGAGCAGTACTTC; CDR3: CASSLWGSYEQYF
D: NA; V: TRBV7-9; J: TRBJ2-5; size: many; DNA: TGTGCCAGCACCCCCTGGGGGCAGGGTGGGGAGACCCAGTACTTC; CDR3: CASTPWGQGGETQYF
D: NA; V: TRBV5-1; J: TRBJ2-3; size: many; DNA: TGCGCCAGCAGCTTGGGGGCTCTCACAGATACGCAGTATTTT; CDR3: CASSLGALTDTQYF
D: TRBD2; V: TRBV7-9; J: TRBJ2-2; size: medium-sized; DNA: TGTGCCAGCAGCCTAGGGACTAGCGGGAACACCGGGGAGCTGTTTTTT; CDR3: CASSLGTSGNTGELFF
D: NA; V: TRBV7-7; J: TRBJ2-1; size: many; DNA: TGTGCTAGCAGCCCGGGACGGACCTTCGGGGGTGAGCAGTTCTTC; CDR3: CASSPGRTFGGEQFF
D: TRBD2; V: TRBV20-1; J: TRBJ2-3; size: many; DNA: TGCAGTGCCCTCTTCACCGGGACTAGCGGGTTGAGCACAGATACGCAGTATTTT; CDR3: CSALFTGTSGLSTDTQYF
D: NA; V: TRBV12-3/TRBV12-4; J: TRBJ2-3; size: few; DNA: TGTGCCAGCAGTTTATTCTGGGGGGATACGCAGTATTTT; CDR3: CASSLFWGDTQYF
D: NA; V: TRBV7-2; J: TRBJ1-5; size: medium-sized; DNA: TGTGCCAGCAGCTACTGGAATCAGCCCCAGCATTTT; CDR3: CASSYWNQPQHF
D: TRBD2; V: TRBV20-1; J: TRBJ2-1; size: many; DNA: TGCAGTGCTAGAGATTCGGGGGAGGGCCTGTTCTTC; CDR3: CSARDSGEGLFF
D: TRBD2; V: TRBV7-8; J: TRBJ2-2; size: many; DNA: TGTGCCAGCAGCTTAGGGCCTAGCGGGATTAACACCGGGGAGCTGTTTTTT; CDR3: CASSLGPSGINTGELFF
D: TRBD2; V: TRBV5-1; J: TRBJ2-7; size: many; DNA: TGCGCCAGCAGCCGGAATCTAGCGGGAGAGGCCTACGAGCAGTACTTC; CDR3: CASSRNLAGEAYEQYF
D: NA; V: TRBV7-7; J: TRBJ2-1; size: many; DNA: TGTGCTAGCAGCTTCTACTTAGATGCGGTGTGCGATGAGCAGTTCTTC; CDR3: CASSFYLDAVCDEQFF
D: NA; V: TRBV5-1; J: TRBJ1-1; size: few; DNA: TGCGCCAGCAGCTTGGCTCCTGACACAGGCCCTGTTAACACTGAAGCTTTCTTT; CDR3: CASSLAPDTGPVNTEAFF
D: TRBD1; V: TRBV28; J: TRBJ2-7; size: many; DNA: TGTGCCAGCAGTTTGGTCGGACAGGGTGGCCACGAGCAGTACTTC; CDR3: CASSLVGQGGHEQYF
D: NA; V: TRBV20-1; J: TRBJ1-1; size: many; DNA: TGCAGTGCTAGAGTGGCGGGACAAACGAACACTGAAGCTTTCTTT; CDR3: CSARVAGQTNTEAFF
D: NA; V: TRBV28; J: TRBJ1-3; size: many; DNA: TGTGCCACCCGCCTCTCGGGGGCCTCTGGAAACACCATATATTTT; CDR3: CATRLSGASGNTIYF
D: NA; V: TRBV20-1; J: TRBJ2-3; size: many; DNA: TGCAGTGCTAGAGATGATGCGGGTAACCCAGATACGCAGTATTTT; CDR3: CSARDDAGNPDTQYF
D: TRBD2; V: TRBV5-1; J: TRBJ2-5; size: many; DNA: TGCGCCAGCAGCCTGACCCCGACTAGCGGGAGAGGGGGATTCCAAGAGACCCAGTACTTC; CDR3: CASSLTPTSGRGGFQETQYF
D: NA; V: TRBV18; J: TRBJ2-5; size: many; DNA: TGTGCCAGCTCACTGGTGACGGGGGCTGATGAGACCCAGTACTTC; CDR3: CASSLVTGADETQYF
D: TRBD2; V: TRBV5-1; J: TRBJ2-1; size: many; DNA: TGCGCCAGCAGCTTGCCTAGCGGAAACGGGGGGGATGAGCAGTTCTTC; CDR3: CASSLPSGNGGDEQFF
D: TRBD1; V: TRBV20-1; J: TRBJ2-3; size: many; DNA: TGCAGTGCTCCGAGGACAGGCCTTACAGATACGCAGTATTTT; CDR3: CSAPRTGLTDTQYF
D: NA; V: TRBV29-1; J: TRBJ1-1; size: many; DNA: TGCAGCGTTGAATTTCAGGGGACGGCTGAAGCTTTCTTT; CDR3: CSVEFQGTAEAFF
D: NA; V: TRBV5-1; J: TRBJ2-2; size: many; DNA: TGCGCCAGCAGCTTTTCGGACACCGGGGAGCTGTTTTTT; CDR3: CASSFSDTGELFF
D: TRBD2; V: TRBV2; J: TRBJ2-5; size: many; DNA: TGTGCCAGCAGTCTGGGACTAGCGGGAGCCCAGTACTTC; CDR3: CASSLGLAGAQYF
D: NA; V: TRBV10-3; J: TRBJ2-7; size: once; DNA: TGTGCCATCAGGTGGGACACATCCTACGCGCAGTACTTC; CDR3: CAIRWDTSYAQYF
D: NA; V: TRBV2; J: TRBJ2-2; size: many; DNA: TGTGCCAGCACACTCCCACCCGGGGAGCTGTTTTTT; CDR3: CASTLPPGELFF
D: TRBD1; V: TRBV2; J: TRBJ1-5; size: many; DNA: TGTGCCAGCAGTGCAGGGGGATTGGCTCAGCCCCAGCATTTT; CDR3: CASSAGGLAQPQHF
D: TRBD1; V: TRBV10-3; J: TRBJ2-1; size: many; DNA: TGTGCCATCAGCCCAAGGAGGGTGGGACAGGTATCCGTCCCAAACCAGTTTGAGCAGTTCTTC; CDR3: CAISPRRVGQVSVPNQFEQFF
D: NA; V: TRBV5-1; J: TRBJ2-7; size: many; DNA: TGCGCCAGCAGCTTGGCCGGGGGACCGAGCTCCTACGAGCAGTACTTC; CDR3: CASSLAGGPSSYEQYF
D: TRBD2; V: TRBV7-8; J: TRBJ2-5; size: many; DNA: TGTGCCAGCAGCCCCGGCGTTGGCGGGAGGGCCGGAGAGACCCAGTACTTC; CDR3: CASSPGVGGRAGETQYF
D: NA; V: TRBV14; J: TRBJ2-7; size: many; DNA: TGTGCCAGCAGCCAAGAGGACAGTACCTACGAGCAGTACTTC; CDR3: CASSQEDSTYEQYF